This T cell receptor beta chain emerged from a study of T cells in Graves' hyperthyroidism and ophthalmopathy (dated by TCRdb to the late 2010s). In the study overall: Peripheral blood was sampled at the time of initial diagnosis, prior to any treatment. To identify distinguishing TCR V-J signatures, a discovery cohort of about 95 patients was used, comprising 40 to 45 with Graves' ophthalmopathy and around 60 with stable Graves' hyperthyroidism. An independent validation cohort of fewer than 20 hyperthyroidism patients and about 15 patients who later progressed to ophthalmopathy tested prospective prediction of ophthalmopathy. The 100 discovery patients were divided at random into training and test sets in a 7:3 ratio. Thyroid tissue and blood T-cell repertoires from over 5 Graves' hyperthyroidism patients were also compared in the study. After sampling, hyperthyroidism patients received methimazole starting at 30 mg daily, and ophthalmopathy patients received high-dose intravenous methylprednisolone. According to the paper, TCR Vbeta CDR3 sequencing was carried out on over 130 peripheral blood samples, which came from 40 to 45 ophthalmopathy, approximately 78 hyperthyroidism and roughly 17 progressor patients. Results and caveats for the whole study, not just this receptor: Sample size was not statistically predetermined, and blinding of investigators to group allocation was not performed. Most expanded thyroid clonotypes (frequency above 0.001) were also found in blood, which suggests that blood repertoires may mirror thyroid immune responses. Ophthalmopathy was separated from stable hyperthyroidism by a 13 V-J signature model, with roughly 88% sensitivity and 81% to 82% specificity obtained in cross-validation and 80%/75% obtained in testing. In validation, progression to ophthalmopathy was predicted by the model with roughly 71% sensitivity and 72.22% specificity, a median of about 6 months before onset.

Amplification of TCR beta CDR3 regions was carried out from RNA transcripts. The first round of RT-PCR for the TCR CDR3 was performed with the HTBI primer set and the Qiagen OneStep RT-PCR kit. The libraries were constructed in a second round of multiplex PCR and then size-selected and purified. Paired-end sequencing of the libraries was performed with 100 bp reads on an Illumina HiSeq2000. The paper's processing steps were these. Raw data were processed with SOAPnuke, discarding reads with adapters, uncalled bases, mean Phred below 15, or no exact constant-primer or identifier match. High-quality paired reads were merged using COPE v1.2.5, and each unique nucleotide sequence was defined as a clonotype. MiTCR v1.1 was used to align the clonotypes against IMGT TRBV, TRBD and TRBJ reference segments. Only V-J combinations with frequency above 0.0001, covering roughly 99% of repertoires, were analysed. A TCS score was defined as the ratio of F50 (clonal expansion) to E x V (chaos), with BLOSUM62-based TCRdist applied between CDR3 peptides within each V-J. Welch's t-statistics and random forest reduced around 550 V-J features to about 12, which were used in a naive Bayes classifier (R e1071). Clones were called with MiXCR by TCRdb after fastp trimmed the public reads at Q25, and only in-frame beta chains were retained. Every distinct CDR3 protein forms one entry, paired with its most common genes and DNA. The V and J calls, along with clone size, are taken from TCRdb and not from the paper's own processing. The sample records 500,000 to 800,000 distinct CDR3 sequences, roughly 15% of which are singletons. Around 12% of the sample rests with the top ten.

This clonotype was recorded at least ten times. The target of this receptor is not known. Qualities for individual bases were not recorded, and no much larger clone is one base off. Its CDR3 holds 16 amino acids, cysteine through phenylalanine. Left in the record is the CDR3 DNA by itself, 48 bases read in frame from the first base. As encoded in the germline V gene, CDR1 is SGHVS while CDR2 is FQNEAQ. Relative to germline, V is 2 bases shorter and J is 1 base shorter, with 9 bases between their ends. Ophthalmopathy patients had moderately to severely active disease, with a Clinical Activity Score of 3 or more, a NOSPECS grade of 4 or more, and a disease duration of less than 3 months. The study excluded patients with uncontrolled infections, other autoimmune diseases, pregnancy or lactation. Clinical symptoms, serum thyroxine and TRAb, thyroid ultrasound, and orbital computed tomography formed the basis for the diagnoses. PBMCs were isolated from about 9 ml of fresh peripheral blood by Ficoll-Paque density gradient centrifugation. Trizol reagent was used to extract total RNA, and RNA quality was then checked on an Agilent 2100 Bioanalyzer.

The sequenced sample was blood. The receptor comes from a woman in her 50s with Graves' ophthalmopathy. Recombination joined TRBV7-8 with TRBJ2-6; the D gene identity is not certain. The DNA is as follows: TGTGCCAGCAGCTTATTCGGGTCTTCTGGGGCCAACGTCCTGACTTTC. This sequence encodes CASSLFGSSGANVLTF. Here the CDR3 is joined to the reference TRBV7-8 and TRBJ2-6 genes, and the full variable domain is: GAGVSQSPRYKVAKRGQDVALRCDPISGHVSLFWYQQALGQGPEFLTYFQNEAQLDKSGLPSDRFFAERPEGSVSTLKIQRTQQEDSAVYLCASSLFGSSGANVLTFGAGSRLTVL.